This TCR beta chain was captured by sequencing in a study of blood T cell repertoires in COVID-19. About the study: Sites in the United States, Italy and Spain provided acute and convalescent COVID-19 samples. Sample material is recorded as cDNA or gDNA derived from T cells, B-cell-depleted T cells, or PBMCs.

Participants, about 18 to 100 years old, spanned under 30 US areas. Membership in each cohort depended on participant-reported clinical history. This table comes from immunoSEQ multiplex PCR, and its TCRdb copy is limited to in-frame clones, with some not included. The sample records a few hundred thousand clones, roughly 80% being singletons. This CDR3 has 14 amino acids. Germline V gene sequence: CDR1 MNHEY, CDR2 SVGAGI. Trimming pared 6 bases from V and 5 bases from J, leaving 11 bases between. This chain links TRBV6-5 with TRBJ1-6; tentative D call: TRBD1 (5 bases). The clonotype originates from a woman aged 35 to 49 with acute COVID-19. Sequences were obtained from PBMCs or T cells enriched from blood (not recorded which). The CDR3 here is CASRLTGHNSPLHF. CDR3 coding DNA: TGTGCCAGCAGGCTAACAGGACATAATTCACCCCTCCACTTT.